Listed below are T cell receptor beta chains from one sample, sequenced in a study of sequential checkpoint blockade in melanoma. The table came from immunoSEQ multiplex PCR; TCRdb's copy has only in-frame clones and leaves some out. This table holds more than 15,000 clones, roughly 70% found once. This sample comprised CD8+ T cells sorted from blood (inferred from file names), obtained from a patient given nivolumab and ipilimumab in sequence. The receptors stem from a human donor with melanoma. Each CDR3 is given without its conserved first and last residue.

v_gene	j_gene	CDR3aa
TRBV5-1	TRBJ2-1	ASQLTNEQF
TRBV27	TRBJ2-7	ASSLTPPTSVGSYEQY
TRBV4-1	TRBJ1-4	ASSRVPGLLNEKLF
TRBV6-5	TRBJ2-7	ASSYSRGDEQY
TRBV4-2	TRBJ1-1	ASSQAGTGDTEAF
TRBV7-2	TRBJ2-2	ASSWLASGELF
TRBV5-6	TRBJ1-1	ASSQPQGYTEAF
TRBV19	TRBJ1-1	ATSYRGTEAF
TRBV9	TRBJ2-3	ASSSQRGPSTDTQY
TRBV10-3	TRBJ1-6	AISESRQGPKSPLH
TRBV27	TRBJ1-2	ASSTRQGVQGYT
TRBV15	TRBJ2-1	ATSTRDPKTPSYNEQF
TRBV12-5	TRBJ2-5	ASGWTGLQETQY
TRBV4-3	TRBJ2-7	ASSQGSTGLYEQY
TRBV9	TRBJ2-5	ASSSRTGTGGAMGETQY
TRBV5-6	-	ASSAGTAPPSYEQY
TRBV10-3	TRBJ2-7	AISDPGEGRGYEQY